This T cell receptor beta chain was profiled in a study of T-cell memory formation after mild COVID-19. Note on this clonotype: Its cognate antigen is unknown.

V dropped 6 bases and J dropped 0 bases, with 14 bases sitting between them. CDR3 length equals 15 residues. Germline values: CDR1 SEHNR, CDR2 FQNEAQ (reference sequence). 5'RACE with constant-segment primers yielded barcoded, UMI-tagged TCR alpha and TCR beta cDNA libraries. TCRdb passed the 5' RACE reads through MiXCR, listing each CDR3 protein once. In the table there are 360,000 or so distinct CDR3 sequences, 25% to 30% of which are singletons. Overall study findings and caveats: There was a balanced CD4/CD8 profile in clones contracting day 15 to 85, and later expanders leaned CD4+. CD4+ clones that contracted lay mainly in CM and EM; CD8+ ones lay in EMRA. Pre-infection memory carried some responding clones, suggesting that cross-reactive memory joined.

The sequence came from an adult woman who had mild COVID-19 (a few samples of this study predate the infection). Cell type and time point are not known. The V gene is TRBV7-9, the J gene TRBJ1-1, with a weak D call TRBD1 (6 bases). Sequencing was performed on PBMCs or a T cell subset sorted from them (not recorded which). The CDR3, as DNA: TGTGCCAGCAGGCCCGGGGGGGCGATGAACACTGAAGCTTTCTTT. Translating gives CASRPGGAMNTEAFF.